This T cell receptor beta chain comes out of a study of cytomegalovirus exposure and HLA in healthy donors. Study information: Later, an analysis reported that the approximately 120 validation repertoires had used the same platform as the approximately 680 first-cohort repertoires.

Using immunoSEQ multiplex PCR, the repertoire was profiled, and TCRdb retains in-frame clones only, with some absent. The data hold 200,000 to 250,000 clones, with roughly 84% observed a single time. On this clone: The target antigen is unknown.

Findings and caveats of the study: The study designated 160 or so TCR beta chains cytomegalovirus-associated. With high specificity and sensitivity, the classifier reportedly diagnosed cytomegalovirus status. Through in vitro validation, three CMV-associated chains were shown to be specific for CMV antigens.

This TCR was recovered from a woman under 30 in good health and CMV-seropositive. What was sequenced was PBMCs.

CDR3 sequence (DNA): TGTGCCAGCAGTCCCGGGTCACGCGGGAGCAATCAGCCCCAGCATTTT. It encodes CASSPGSRGSNQPQHF. The V gene is TRBV28, the J gene TRBJ1-5; no clear D. The CDR3 totals 16 residues. Germline-derived CDR1 and CDR2 are MDHEN and SYDVKM. The V end was cut by 5 bases, the J end by 1 base, with 15 bases between. Combining the CDR3 with reference TRBV28 and TRBJ1-5 gives the whole variable domain DVKVTQSSRYLVKRTGEKVFLECVQDMDHENMFWYRQDPGLGLRLIYFSYDVKMKEKGDIPEGYSVSREKKERFSLILESASTNQTSMYLCASSPGSRGSNQPQHFGDGTRLSIL.